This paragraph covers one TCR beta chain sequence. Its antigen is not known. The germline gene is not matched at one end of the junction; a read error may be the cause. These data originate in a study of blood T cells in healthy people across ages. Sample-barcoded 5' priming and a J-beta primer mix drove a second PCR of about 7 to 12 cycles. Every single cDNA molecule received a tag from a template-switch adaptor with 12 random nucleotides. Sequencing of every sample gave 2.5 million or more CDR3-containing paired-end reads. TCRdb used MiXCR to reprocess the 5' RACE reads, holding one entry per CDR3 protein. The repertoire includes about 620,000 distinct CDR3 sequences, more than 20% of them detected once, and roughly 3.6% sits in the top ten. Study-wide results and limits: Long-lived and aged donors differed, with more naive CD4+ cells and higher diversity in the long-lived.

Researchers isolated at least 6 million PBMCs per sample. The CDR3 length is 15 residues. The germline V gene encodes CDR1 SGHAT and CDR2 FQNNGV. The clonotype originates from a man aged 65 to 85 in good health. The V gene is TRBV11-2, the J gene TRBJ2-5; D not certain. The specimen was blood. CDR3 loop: CASSRESRRQGTQYF. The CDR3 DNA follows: TGTGCCAGCAGTCGAGAGTCCAGGCGTCAAGGGACCCAGTACTTC.